This TCR beta chain was obtained from a study of blood T cell repertoires in COVID-19. Study-level background: Researchers got acute and convalescent COVID-19 samples from the United States, Italy and Spain. From T cells, B-cell-depleted T cells, or PBMCs came the material, which was cDNA or gDNA.

Germline V gene lookup returns CDR1 SGHDN and CDR2 FVKESK. Trimming took off 1 base at V and 2 bases at J, with 7 bases between the two ends. This CDR3 spans 14 amino acids. Original processing methods: By means of reference gene primer amplification, nucleated cell counts were estimated. Assay used: immunoSEQ multiplex PCR; TCRdb lists only in-frame clones, some missing. V, J and clone size derive from that table, while D and trimming were established from the DNA sequence. The sample lists 100,000 or so clones; around 84% were seen once. The rearrangement links TRBV14 to TRBJ2-3, with D unclear. Input material: peripheral blood. This receptor was taken from a woman of 80 years or more with acute or convalescent COVID-19. DNA of the CDR3: TGTGCCAGCAGCCAAGCACGGGTCACAGATACGCAGTATTTT. Protein product: CASSQARVTDTQYF.